What follows describes a single TCR beta chain. The data were taken from a study of blood T cell repertoires in COVID-19. Overall study context: T cells, B-cell-depleted T cells, or PBMCs supplied cDNA or gDNA.

Trimming removed 1 base from V and 0 bases from J; junction bases left unmatched: 2. The CDR3 covers 17 residues. Germline values: CDR1 SGHTA, CDR2 FQGNSA. Clones were read by immunoSEQ multiplex PCR, and TCRdb kept only the in-frame ones, dropping some. The table lists about 260,000 clones, approximately 91% of them singletons. The sample comprised peripheral blood. V usage is TRBV7-2 and J usage is TRBJ2-2, with TRBD2 matching over 10 bases. This sequence originates from a human donor in a cohort sampled during active COVID-19. The CDR3 reads CASSLVAGGPNTGELFF. The CDR3 DNA follows: TGTGCCAGCAGCTTAGTAGCGGGGGGTCCGAACACCGGGGAGCTGTTTTTT.